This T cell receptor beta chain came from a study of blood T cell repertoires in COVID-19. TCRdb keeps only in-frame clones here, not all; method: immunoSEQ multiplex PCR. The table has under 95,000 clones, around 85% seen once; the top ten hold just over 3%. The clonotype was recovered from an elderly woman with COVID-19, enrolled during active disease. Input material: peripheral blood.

As DNA, the CDR3 is TGTGCCAGCAGCTTGAACAGGGGGCAGGAAAAACTGTTTTTT. This gives the protein CASSLNRGQEKLFF. The rearrangement joins TRBV7-2 to TRBJ1-4; 9 bases fit TRBD1. The germline gives CDR1 SGHTA, CDR2 FQGNSA. The trim removed 3 bases at V and 8 bases at J, leaving 4 bases unmatched. This CDR3 has 14 residues.